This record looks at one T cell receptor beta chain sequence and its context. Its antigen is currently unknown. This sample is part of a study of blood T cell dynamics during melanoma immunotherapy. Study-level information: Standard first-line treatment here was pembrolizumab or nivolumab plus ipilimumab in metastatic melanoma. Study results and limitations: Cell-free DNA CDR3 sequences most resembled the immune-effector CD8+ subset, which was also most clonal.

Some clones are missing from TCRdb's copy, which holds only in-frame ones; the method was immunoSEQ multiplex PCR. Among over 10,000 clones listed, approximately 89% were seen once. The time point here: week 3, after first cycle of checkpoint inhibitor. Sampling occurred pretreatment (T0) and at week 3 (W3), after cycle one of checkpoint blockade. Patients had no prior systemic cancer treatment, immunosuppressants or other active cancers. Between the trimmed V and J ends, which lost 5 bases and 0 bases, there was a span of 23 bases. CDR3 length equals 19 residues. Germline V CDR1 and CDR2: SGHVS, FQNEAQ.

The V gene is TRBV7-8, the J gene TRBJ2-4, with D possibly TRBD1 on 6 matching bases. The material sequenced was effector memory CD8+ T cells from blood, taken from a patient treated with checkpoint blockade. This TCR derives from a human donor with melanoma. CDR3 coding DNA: TGTGCCAGCAGCGCGTTACAGGGAAATGGGGATCTAGCCAAAAACATTCAGTACTTC. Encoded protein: CASSALQGNGDLAKNIQYF.